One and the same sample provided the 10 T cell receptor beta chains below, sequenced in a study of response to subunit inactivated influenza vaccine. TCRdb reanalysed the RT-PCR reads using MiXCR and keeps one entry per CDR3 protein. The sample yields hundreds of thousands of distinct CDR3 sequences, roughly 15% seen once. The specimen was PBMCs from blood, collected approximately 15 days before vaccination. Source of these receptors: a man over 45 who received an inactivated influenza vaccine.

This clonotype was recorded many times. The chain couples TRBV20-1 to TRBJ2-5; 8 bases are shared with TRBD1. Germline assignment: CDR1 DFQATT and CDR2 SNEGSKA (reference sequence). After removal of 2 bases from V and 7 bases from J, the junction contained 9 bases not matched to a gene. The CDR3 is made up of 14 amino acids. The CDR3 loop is CSARFTGGRGTQYF. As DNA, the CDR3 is TGCAGTGCTAGATTCACAGGGGGACGCGGGACCCAGTACTTC.

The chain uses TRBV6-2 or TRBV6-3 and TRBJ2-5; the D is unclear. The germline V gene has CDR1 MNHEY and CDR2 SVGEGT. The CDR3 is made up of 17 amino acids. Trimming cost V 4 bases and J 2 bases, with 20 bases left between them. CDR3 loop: CASSLGIYLGRQETQYF. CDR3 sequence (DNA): TGTGCCAGCAGTTTGGGGATCTACCTTGGTCGACAAGAGACCCAGTACTTC.

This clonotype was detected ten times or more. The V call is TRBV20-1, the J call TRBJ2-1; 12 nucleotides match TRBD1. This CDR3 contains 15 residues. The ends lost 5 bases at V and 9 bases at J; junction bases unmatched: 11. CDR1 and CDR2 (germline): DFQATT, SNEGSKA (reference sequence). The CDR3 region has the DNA TGCAGTGCTTCTAGGGGGGGACAGGGGGCGTTTGAGCAGTTCTTC. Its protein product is CSASRGGQGAFEQFF.

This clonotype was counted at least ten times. The CDR3 DNA reads as TGCGCCAGCAGCTTGGTCCTAGCGGGAGAGAATGAGCAGTTCTTC. It specifies CASSLVLAGENEQFF. V gene TRBV5-1 combines with J gene TRBJ2-1; 10 bases map to TRBD2. Germline CDR1 SGHRS, CDR2 YFSETQ. V trimming: 0 bases; J trimming: 7 bases; junction bases outside the gene matches: 4. CDR3 size: 15 residues. The full variable domain, rest sourced from reference TRBV5-1 and TRBJ2-1, is KAGVTQTPRYLIKTRGQQVTLSCSPISGHRSVSWYQQTPGQGLQFLFEYFSETQRNKGNFPGRFSGRQFSNSRSEMNVSTLELGDSALYLCASSLVLAGENEQFFGPGTRLTVL.

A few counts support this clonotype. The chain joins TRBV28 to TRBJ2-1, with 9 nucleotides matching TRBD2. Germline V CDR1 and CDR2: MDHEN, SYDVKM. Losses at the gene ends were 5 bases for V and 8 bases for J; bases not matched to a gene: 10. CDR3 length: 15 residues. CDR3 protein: CASSAAGLAIDEQFF. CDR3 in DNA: TGTGCCAGCAGTGCTGCAGGACTAGCGATTGATGAGCAGTTCTTC.

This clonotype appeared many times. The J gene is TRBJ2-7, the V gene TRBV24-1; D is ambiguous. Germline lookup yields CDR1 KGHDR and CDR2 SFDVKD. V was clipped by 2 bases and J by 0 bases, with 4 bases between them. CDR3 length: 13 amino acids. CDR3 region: CATSDSSSYEQYF. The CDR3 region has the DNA TGTGCCACCAGTGATTCTAGCTCCTACGAGCAGTACTTC.

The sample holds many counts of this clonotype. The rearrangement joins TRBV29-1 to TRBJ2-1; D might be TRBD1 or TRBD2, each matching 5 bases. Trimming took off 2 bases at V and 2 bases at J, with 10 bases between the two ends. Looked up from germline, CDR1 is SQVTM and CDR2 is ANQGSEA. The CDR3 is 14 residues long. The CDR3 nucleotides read TGCAGCGTTGAACCCCGGGGACCCTACAATGAGCAGTTCTTC. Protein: CSVEPRGPYNEQFF.

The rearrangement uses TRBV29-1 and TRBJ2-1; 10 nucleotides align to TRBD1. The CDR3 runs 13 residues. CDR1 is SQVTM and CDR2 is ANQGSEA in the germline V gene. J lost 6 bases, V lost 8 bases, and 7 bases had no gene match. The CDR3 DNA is TGCAGCACCCCGGGACAGGGGACCAATGAGCAGTTCTTC. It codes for CSTPGQGTNEQFF.

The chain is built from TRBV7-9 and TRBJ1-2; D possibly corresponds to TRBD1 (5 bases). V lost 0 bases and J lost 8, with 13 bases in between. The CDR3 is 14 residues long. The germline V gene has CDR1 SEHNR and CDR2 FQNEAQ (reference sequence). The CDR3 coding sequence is TGTGCCAGCAGCTTAGCAGAGGCCCGGGGCGGCTACACCTTC. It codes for CASSLAEARGGYTF.

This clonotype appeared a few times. CDR3: CASSVRGGNTGELFF. In nucleotides, the CDR3 is TGTGCCAGCAGCGTGAGAGGGGGGAACACCGGGGAGCTGTTTTTT. V is TRBV9 and J is TRBJ2-2; D perhaps matches TRBD1 (6 bases). The germline V and J ends were trimmed by 2 bases and 1 base, with 9 bases remaining between them. The germline V gene encodes CDR1 SGDLS and CDR2 YYNGEE. This CDR3 spans 15 amino acids.